This entry lists 17 T cell receptor beta chains sequenced from one sample in a study of glioma-infiltrating T cells. Amplification of TCR alpha and beta CDR3 regions from RNA used iRepertoire nested multiplex PCR. TCRdb analysed the multiplex PCR reads with MiXCR anew, one entry per CDR3 protein. This table has 400,000 or so distinct CDR3 sequences, roughly two fifths appearing once. The sample consisted of glioma tissue, nonneoplastic brain tissue, or PBMCs (not recorded which). Source of these receptors: a human donor with low-grade glioma or glioblastoma, undergoing nonglioma brain surgery, or in good health (not recorded which).

The table lists this clonotype with a few counts. The rearrangement joins TRBV6-1 to TRBJ1-2; TRBD1 matches at 8 bases. This CDR3 spans 14 amino acids. Trimming removed 6 bases from V and 6 bases from J; junction bases left unmatched: 9. Germline V lookup: CDR1 MNHNS, CDR2 SASEGT. CDR3 sequence (DNA): TGTGCCAGCAGCTACGACAGGGGCTTGGATGGCTACACCTTC. It translates to CASSYDRGLDGYTF.

In this sample, this clonotype turned up many times. The chain links TRBV28 to TRBJ1-5; D not certain. The V gene lost 10 bases and the J gene lost 0 bases, with 16 bases spanning the gap. The germline V gene encodes CDR1 MDHEN and CDR2 SYDVKM. The CDR3 spans 15 residues. The CDR3 DNA sequence: TGTGCCATTAGCGACGGACCTTATAGCAATCAGCCCCAGCATTTT. It is translated as CAISDGPYSNQPQHF.

This clonotype was recorded at least ten times. The rearrangement joins TRBV15 to TRBJ1-2; D is unresolved. The CDR3 extends over 17 amino acids. Trimming left V 0 bases short and J 8 bases short, with 22 bases between. CDR1 and CDR2 from the germline V gene are LNHNV and YYDKDF (reference sequence). CDR3 DNA sequence: TGTGCCACCAGCAGAGATCGGGCATCGGGTTCCTCGATAGGCTACACCTTC. It translates to CATSRDRASGSSIGYTF. The entire variable domain, with the rest obtained from reference TRBV15 and TRBJ1-2, is as follows: DAMVIQNPRYQVTQFGKPVTLSCSQTLNHNVMYWYQQKSSQAPKLLFHYYDKDFNNEADTPDNFQSRRPNTSFCFLDIRSPGLGDTAMYLCATSRDRASGSSIGYTFGSGTRLTVV.

The chain links TRBV7-2 to TRBJ2-7; 7 bases match TRBD2. V shed 0 bases and J 6 bases; nucleotides not matched to a gene: 11. This CDR3 is 16 amino acids long. Germline lookup yields CDR1 SGHTA and CDR2 FQGNSA. The CDR3 loop reads CASSLAASGVFLEQYF. The CDR3 DNA is TGTGCCAGCAGCTTAGCGGCTAGCGGAGTTTTCCTCGAGCAGTACTTC. The whole variable domain, remainder taken from reference TRBV7-2 and TRBJ2-7, is GAGVSQSPSNKVTEKGKDVELRCDPISGHTALYWYRQSLGQGLEFLIYFQGNSAPDKSGLPSDRFSAERTGGSVSTLTIQRTQQEDSAVYLCASSLAASGVFLEQYFGPGTRLTVT.

The V call is TRBV4-1, the J call TRBJ1-5, with D hard to call. The germline CDR1 and CDR2 sequences are MGHRA and YSYEKL. The V end was cut by 0 bases, the J end by 0 bases, with 6 bases between. CDR3 size: 15 residues. The CDR3 sequence is CASSQDRNSNQPQHF. CDR3 DNA: TGCGCCAGCAGCCAAGATCGGAATAGCAATCAGCCCCAGCATTTT.

To note about this clonotype: The missing conserved phenylalanine or tryptophan at the end of this CDR3 makes a read error likely. This chain connects TRBV7-9 to TRBJ1-1; D ambiguous. This CDR3 has 16 residues. The V end was cut by 3 bases, the J end by 7 bases, with 21 bases between. CDR1 and CDR2 (germline): SEHNR, FQNEAQ (reference sequence). Here the CDR3 reads CASSFGFMGNSGEAFS. The CDR3 DNA reads TGTGCCAGCAGCTTTGGGTTTATGGGGAACTCGGGTGAAGCTTTCTCT.

This clonotype was counted only a few times. V is TRBV7-2 and J is TRBJ2-7; D tentatively reads TRBD1 or TRBD2 (7 bases each). Per germline, CDR1 SGHTA and CDR2 FQGNSA. This CDR3 contains 13 residues. The ends were cut back, 2 bases at V and 7 bases at J, with 12 bases in the middle. The CDR3: CASSLRQGGEQYF. As DNA, the CDR3 is TGTGCCAGCAGCTTAAGACAGGGAGGGGAGCAGTACTTC.

As to this clonotype: The CDR3 does not close with the conserved phenylalanine or tryptophan, likely indicating a read error. The genes are TRBV29-1 and TRBJ2-5; perhaps TRBD1 as D (6 bases). This CDR3 has 13 residues. Between the trimmed V and J ends, which lost 7 bases and 2 bases, there was a span of 14 bases. The germline V gene encodes CDR1 SQVTM and CDR2 ANQGSEA. The CDR3 region is CSGSGTQQETQYS. CDR3 nucleotide sequence: TGCAGCGGCTCCGGGACACAACAAGAGACCCAGTACTCC.

Turning to this clonotype: A much larger clone lies one base from this, so it may be a read error. This CDR3 reads CASGQRESTDTQYF. CDR3 coding DNA: TGTGCCAGCGGGCAGCGGGAGTCTACAGATACGCAGTATTTT. The J gene is TRBJ2-3, the V gene TRBV27; 8 bases agree with TRBD2. This CDR3 has 14 residues. Germline lookup yields CDR1 MNHEY and CDR2 SMNVEV (reference sequence). Trimming removed 8 bases from V and 3 bases from J; junction bases left unmatched: 7.

On this clonotype: This could be a read error, since a much larger clone is one nucleotide away. This chain connects TRBV20-1 to TRBJ1-5; no clear D gene. Near its end, the DNA agrees better with TRBJ2-3, so the J call may be wrong. The CDR3 runs to 16 residues. CDR1 and CDR2 from the germline V gene are DFQATT and SNEGSKA (reference sequence). The CDR3 nucleotides are TGCAGTGCTAGAGAAAAAACTTACCATAGCAATCAGCCCCAGTATTTT. Its protein product is CSAREKTYHSNQPQYF.

For this clonotype: A much more abundant neighbour one base away suggests this may be a read error. The chain couples TRBV6-2 or TRBV6-3 to TRBJ2-3; no clear D. The length of the CDR3 is 14 residues. The germline V gene encodes CDR1 MNHEY and CDR2 SVGEGT. The V gene lost 0 bases and the J gene lost 4 bases, with 8 bases spanning the gap. In DNA, the CDR3 is TGTGCCAGCAGTTACTCGAAGTGGTCAGATACGCAGTATTTT. Translation: CASSYSKWSDTQYF.

This clonotype was observed at least ten times. This rearrangement joins TRBV6-1 to TRBJ1-1; D is uncertain. CDR1 and CDR2 (germline): MNHNS, SASEGT. The CDR3 is made up of 13 amino acids. Trimming removed 3 bases at V and 2 bases at J, with 7 bases between. CDR3 loop: CASSDQANTEAFF. In DNA form, the CDR3 reads TGTGCCAGCAGTGATCAGGCTAACACTGAAGCTTTCTTT.

This clonotype was observed a handful of times. The chain is built from TRBV7-9 and TRBJ2-1, with 9 bases lining up with TRBD2. The CDR3 runs 15 residues. CDR1 is SEHNR, CDR2 FQNEAQ, per germline (reference sequence). J lost 10 bases, V lost 5 bases, and 12 bases had no gene match. Written as DNA, the CDR3 is TGTGCCAGCAGCCCAGGACTAGCGAGAACTAGAGAGCAGTTCTTC. Translating it yields CASSPGLARTREQFF.

This clonotype appeared a few times. The chain combines TRBV4-1 with TRBJ1-1; tentatively, D is TRBD1 (6 bases). Trimming left V 2 bases short and J 8 bases short, with 21 bases between. The CDR3 runs 16 residues. CDR1 is MGHRA, CDR2 YSYEKL, per germline. Here the CDR3 reads CASSQFLGFGGGEAFF. CDR3 nucleotides: TGCGCCAGCAGCCAATTTTTGGGTTTTGGGGGCGGGGAAGCTTTCTTT.

The sample holds a few counts of this clonotype. The chain has TRBV6-6 and TRBJ2-7; no reliable D call. Germline lookup yields CDR1 MNHNY and CDR2 SVGAGI (reference sequence). The CDR3 consists of 16 residues. Trimming removed 0 bases at V and 4 bases at J, with 16 bases between. The CDR3 here is CASSYSPAMRPYEQYF. The DNA of the CDR3 is TGTGCCAGCAGTTACTCGCCAGCGATGAGGCCTTACGAGCAGTACTTC.

The table lists this clonotype with many counts. J is TRBJ1-1 and V is TRBV6-6; D call uncertain. The CDR3 is 13 amino acids. V was shortened by 2 bases and J by 1 base, with 5 bases between the two germline ends. Germline CDR1 and CDR2: MNHNY and SVGAGI (reference sequence). The CDR3, as DNA: TGTGCCAGCAGTTACCACGGGAACACTGAAGCTTTCTTT. It codes for CASSYHGNTEAFF.

In DNA, the CDR3 is TGTGCCAGTAGCGCGACAGGGGGCGACGACGAGCAGTACTTC. It yields the protein CASSATGGDDEQYF. The chain employs TRBV19 and TRBJ2-7; TRBD1 aligns across 10 bases. From germline, CDR1 is LNHDA and CDR2 SQIVND (reference sequence). Trimming cost V 6 bases and J 5 bases; bases outside gene matches: 7. The CDR3 totals 14 residues.